These 9 T cell receptor beta chains were sequenced from one sample in a study of beta chain features in type 1 diabetes. Study findings and constraints: TCRB CDR3s were moderately but significantly shorter in Type 1 diabetes patients in all four CD4+ subsets.

Antigen specificity for these receptors is unknown. Expressed TCRB transcripts were sequenced after all isolated RNA was converted to cDNA. Clones were sequenced by immunoSEQ multiplex PCR, and TCRdb holds only the in-frame ones, with some missing. The sample carries about 660,000 clones, more than 12% recorded once. Sequences were obtained from naive CD4+ T cells from blood. All receptors come from a man aged 18-30 years with type 1 diabetes.

This clone was recorded a few times. V usage is TRBV10-3 and J usage is TRBJ1-4, with TRBD1 matching 9 bases. This CDR3 region has 15 residues. Germline CDR1 ENHRY, CDR2 SYGVKD. The junction had 6 bases not matched to a gene; V was cut back by 0 bases and J by 10 bases. Written as DNA, the CDR3 is TGTGCCATCAGTGAGTCGACAGGGGGTCCGGTAAAACTGTTTTTT. Its translation is CAISESTGGPVKLFF.

The chain carries TRBV7-9 and TRBJ2-1, with 7 bases fitting TRBD1. Germline-derived CDR1 and CDR2 are SEHNR and FQNEAQ (reference sequence). The CDR3 has 15 amino acids. V was clipped by 5 bases and J by 4 bases; unmatched bases: 8. The CDR3 is CASSPKTGRYNEQFF. CDR3 bases: TGTGCCAGCAGCCCGAAGACAGGGCGATACAATGAGCAGTTCTTC.

In its sample, this clone was seen a few times. V is TRBV29-1 and J is TRBJ2-5; 10 nucleotides match TRBD2. V trimming: 7 bases; J trimming: 1 base; junction bases outside the gene matches: 6. This CDR3 region has 14 residues. CDR1 and CDR2 from the germline V gene are SQVTM and ANQGSEA. This CDR3 reads CSGLTSGLQETQYF. In DNA form, the CDR3 reads TGCAGCGGATTGACTAGCGGGCTCCAAGAGACCCAGTACTTC.

The chain recombines TRBV7-2 with TRBJ2-7; 7 bases map to TRBD2. The V and J ends lost 5 bases and 6 bases, in that order; junction bases with no gene match: 13. Germline V lookup: CDR1 SGHTA, CDR2 FQGNSA. This CDR3 has 15 amino acids. CDR3 DNA sequence: TGTGCCAGCAGCCCCCTCCCAGCGGGGCTCGGCGAGCAGTACTTC. Its protein product is CASSPLPAGLGEQYF.

The table lists this clone with a few counts. The rearrangement uses TRBV5-1 and TRBJ2-5, with a tentative D call TRBD1 (6 bases). Germline loops: CDR1 SGHRS, CDR2 YFSETQ. The CDR3 is 16 amino acids. V gave up 2 bases and J gave up 2 bases, with 16 bases separating them. For the CDR3, the DNA is TGCGCCAGCAGCTTCGTATCCTCAGGGGTACAAGAGACCCAGTACTTC. Its translation is CASSFVSSGVQETQYF.

This clone was detected only a few times. The V gene is TRBV5-6, the J gene TRBJ2-7, with a possible D match to TRBD2 (5 bases). Germline-derived CDR1 and CDR2 are SGHDT and YYEEEE. V was cut by 0 bases and J by 4 bases, with 17 bases left in between. The CDR3 totals 16 residues. The CDR3 nucleotides are TGTGCCAGCAGCTTGGGTCGCTGGGGTACGGGATACGAGCAGTACTTC. Amino acid sequence: CASSLGRWGTGYEQYF.

The chain links TRBV28 to TRBJ1-2; no clear D. The CDR3 totals 10 residues. V was shortened by 7 bases and J by 6 bases, with 6 bases between the two germline ends. Germline CDR1 reads MDHEN; CDR2 reads SYDVKM. In nucleotides, the CDR3 is TGTGCCAGCAAATTGGATGGCTACACCTTC. Translating gives CASKLDGYTF.

This clone was observed a handful of times. The chain employs TRBV25-1 and TRBJ2-7; D unclear. V was cut by 1 base and J by 3 bases, with 4 bases left in between. Germline V gives CDR1 MGHDK, CDR2 SYGVNS. This CDR3 contains 12 residues. CDR3 in DNA: TGTGCCAGCAGTGAATTAAGCTACGAGCAGTACTTC. Translation gives CASSELSYEQYF.

This clone was found a few times. The chain couples TRBV6-6 to TRBJ1-1; 7 nucleotides line up with TRBD1. With V trimmed by 7 bases and J by 0 bases, 5 bases remained unmatched. The length of the CDR3 is 14 residues. Germline CDR1 MNHNY, CDR2 SVGAGI (reference sequence). CDR3 DNA sequence: TGTGCCAGCACCAGGGGACAGTTGAACACTGAAGCTTTCTTT. Translated: CASTRGQLNTEAFF.